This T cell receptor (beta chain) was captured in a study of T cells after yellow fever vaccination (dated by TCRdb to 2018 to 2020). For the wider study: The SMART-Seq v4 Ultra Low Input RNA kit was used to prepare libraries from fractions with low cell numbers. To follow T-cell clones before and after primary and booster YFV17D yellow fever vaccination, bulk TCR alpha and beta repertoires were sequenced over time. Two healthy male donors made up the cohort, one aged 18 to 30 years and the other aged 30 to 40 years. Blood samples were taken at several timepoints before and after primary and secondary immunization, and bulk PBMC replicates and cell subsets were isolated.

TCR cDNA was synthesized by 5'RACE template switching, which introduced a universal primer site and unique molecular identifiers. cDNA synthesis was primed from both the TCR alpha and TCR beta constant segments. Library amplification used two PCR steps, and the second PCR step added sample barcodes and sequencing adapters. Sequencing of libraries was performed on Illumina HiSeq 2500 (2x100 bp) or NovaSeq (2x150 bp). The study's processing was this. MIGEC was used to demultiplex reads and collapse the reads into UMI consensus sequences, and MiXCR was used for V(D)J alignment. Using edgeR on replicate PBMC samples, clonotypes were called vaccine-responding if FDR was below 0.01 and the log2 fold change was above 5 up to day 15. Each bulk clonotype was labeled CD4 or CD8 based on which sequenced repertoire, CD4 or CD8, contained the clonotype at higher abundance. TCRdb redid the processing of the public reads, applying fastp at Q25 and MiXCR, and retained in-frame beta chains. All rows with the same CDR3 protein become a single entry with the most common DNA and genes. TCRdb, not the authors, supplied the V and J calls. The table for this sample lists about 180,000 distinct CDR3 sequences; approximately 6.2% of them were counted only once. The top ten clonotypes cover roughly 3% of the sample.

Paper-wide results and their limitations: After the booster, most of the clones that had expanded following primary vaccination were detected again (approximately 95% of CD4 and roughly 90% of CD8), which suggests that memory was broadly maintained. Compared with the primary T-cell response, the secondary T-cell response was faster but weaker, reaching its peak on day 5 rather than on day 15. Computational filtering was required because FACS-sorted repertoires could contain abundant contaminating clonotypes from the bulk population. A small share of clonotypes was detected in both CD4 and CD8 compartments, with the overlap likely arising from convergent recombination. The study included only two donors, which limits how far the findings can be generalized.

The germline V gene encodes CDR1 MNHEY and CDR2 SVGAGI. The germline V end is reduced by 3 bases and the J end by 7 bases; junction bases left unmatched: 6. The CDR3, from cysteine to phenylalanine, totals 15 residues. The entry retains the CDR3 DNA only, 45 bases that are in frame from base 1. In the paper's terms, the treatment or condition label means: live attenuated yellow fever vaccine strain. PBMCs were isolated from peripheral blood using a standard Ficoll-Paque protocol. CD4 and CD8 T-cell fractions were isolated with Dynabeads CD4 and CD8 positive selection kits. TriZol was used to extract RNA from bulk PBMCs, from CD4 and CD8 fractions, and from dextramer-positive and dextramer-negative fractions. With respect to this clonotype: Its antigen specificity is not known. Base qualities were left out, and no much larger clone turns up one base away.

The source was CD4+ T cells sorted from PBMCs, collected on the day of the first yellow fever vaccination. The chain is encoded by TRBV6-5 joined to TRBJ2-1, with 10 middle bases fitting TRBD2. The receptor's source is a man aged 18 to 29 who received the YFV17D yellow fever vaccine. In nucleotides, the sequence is TGTGCCAGCAGTTATCGGGCTAGCGGGGGAAATGAGCAGTTCTTC. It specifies CASSYRASGGNEQFF.